The sequence of this T cell receptor (beta chain) was determined in a study of T cell responses to AZD1222 COVID-19 vaccine. The study, taken as a whole, reports: Repertoire sampling was restricted to post-peak T cell response timepoints. It should be noted that donors were predominantly white British and more often female, and clonal diversity was possibly underestimated. At study baseline, merely over 5 AZD1222 recipients were seropositive.

Sequenced by immunoSEQ multiplex PCR; TCRdb stores in-frame clones only, minus some. The sample yields 84,000 or so clones, more than 90% seen once. Concerning this clone itself: What it binds is unknown.

Germline assignment: CDR1 SNHLY and CDR2 FYNNEI. CDR3 length: 14 residues. Trimming removed 5 bases from V and 3 bases from J, with 13 bases in between. The chain couples TRBV2 to TRBJ1-1; D ambiguous. The receptor was isolated from an adult in good health. Sample: peripheral blood, taken on day 0 of AZD1222 vaccination. Here the CDR3 DNA reads TGTGCCAGCAGTCCTAGGCGCCATGACACTGAAGCTTTCTTT. This gives the protein CASSPRRHDTEAFF.